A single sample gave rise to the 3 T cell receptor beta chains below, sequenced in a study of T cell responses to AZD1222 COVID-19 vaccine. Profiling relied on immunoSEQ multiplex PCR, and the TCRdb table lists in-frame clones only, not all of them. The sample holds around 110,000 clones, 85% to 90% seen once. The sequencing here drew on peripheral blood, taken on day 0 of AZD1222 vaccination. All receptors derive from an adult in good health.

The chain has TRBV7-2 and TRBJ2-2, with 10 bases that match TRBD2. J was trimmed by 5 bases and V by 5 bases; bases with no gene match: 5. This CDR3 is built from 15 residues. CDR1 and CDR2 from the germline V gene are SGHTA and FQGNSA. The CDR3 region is CASSPSGSRTGELFF. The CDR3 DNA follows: TGTGCCAGCAGCCCTAGCGGGAGTAGGACCGGGGAGCTGTTTTTT.

CDR3 in DNA: TGCGCCAGCAGCTTGGAGGTAGCGGGCCCGGAGGCCTACGAGCAGTACTTC. It codes for CASSLEVAGPEAYEQYF. The chain has TRBV5-1 and TRBJ2-7, with TRBD2 identical over 7 bases. Trimming cost V 0 bases and J 2 bases; bases outside gene matches: 11. There are 17 residues in the CDR3. CDR1 SGHRS and CDR2 YFSETQ come from the germline V gene.

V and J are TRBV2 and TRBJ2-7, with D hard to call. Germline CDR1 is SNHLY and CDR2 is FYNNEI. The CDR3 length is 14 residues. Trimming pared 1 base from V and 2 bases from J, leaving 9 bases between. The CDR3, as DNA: TGTGCCAGCAGTGAAGGGGTAGGACCCTACGAGCAGTACTTC. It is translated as CASSEGVGPYEQYF.